These T cell receptor beta chains were read from a single sample in a study of cytomegalovirus exposure and HLA in healthy donors. Sequencing used immunoSEQ multiplex PCR; TCRdb keeps in-frame clones, though not all of them. This sample has 150,000 or so clones, with around two thirds found just once. Sequencing was performed on PBMCs. The receptor source for this set is a young man in good health and CMV-seropositive. The CDR3 runs from the conserved cysteine through the conserved F or W. D genes are given only for firm matches. The size of a clone is reported for some rows only, either as once, few or many, or as a class for expanded clones.

TRBD1	-	TRBV5-1	TRBJ2-3	CASSLEQGETSTDTQYF	TGCGCCAGCAGCTTGGAACAGGGGGAGACGAGCACAGATACGCAGTATTTT
TRBD2	-	TRBV5-1	TRBJ2-7	CASKEERDLEQYF	TGCGCCAGCAAGGAGGAGCGGGACCTCGAGCAGTACTTC
-	-	TRBV2	TRBJ2-3	CASSESYSTDTQYF	TGTGCCAGCAGTGAAAGCTATAGCACAGATACGCAGTATTTT
TRBD1	-	TRBV7-9	TRBJ1-2	CASSEGAPDGYTF	TGTGCCAGCAGCGAGGGGGCTCCGGATGGCTACACCTTC
-	-	TRBV11-3	TRBJ2-7	CASNLPGWEEQYF	TGTGCCAGCAACCTCCCGGGGTGGGAGGAGCAGTACTTC
-	-	TRBV25-1	TRBJ2-5	CASSEYPKETQYF	TGTGCCAGCAGTGAATATCCTAAAGAGACCCAGTACTTC
-	-	TRBV5-4	TRBJ1-2	CASSSEGSGNWGYGYTF	TGTGCCAGCAGCTCGGAGGGATCGGGGAACTGGGGGTATGGCTACACCTTC
-	few	TRBV7-6	TRBJ1-1	CASSLETGLNTEAFF	TGTGCCAGCAGCTTAGAGACAGGCCTGAACACTGAAGCTTTCTTT
-	once	TRBV6-5	TRBJ2-7	CASSRGKGYEQYF	TGTGCCAGCAGTCGGGGGAAGGGGTACGAGCAGTACTTC
TRBD2	-	TRBV19	TRBJ2-3	CASSISGRASDTQYF	TGTGCCAGTAGTATCAGTGGGAGGGCCTCAGATACGCAGTATTTT
TRBD1	-	TRBV2	TRBJ2-5	CASNVQGAQETQYF	TGTGCCAGCAACGTACAGGGGGCTCAAGAGACCCAGTACTTC
TRBD2	-	TRBV5-5	TRBJ2-7	CASSLGTSGYEQYF	TGTGCCAGCAGCCTAGGGACTAGCGGGTACGAGCAGTACTTC
TRBD2	-	TRBV7-9	TRBJ2-5	CASSLGPGLAEQETQYF	TGTGCCAGCAGCTTAGGGCCGGGACTAGCGGAGCAAGAGACCCAGTACTTC
TRBD1	-	TRBV5-1	TRBJ2-5	CASNPLGSGEDRVPQETQYF	TGCGCCAGCAACCCCTTAGGAAGTGGTGAAGACAGGGTGCCCCAAGAGACCCAGTACTTC